A selection of T cell receptor beta chains follows, all from one sample in a study of blood T cell repertoires in COVID-19. The assay was immunoSEQ multiplex PCR, and TCRdb's table has in-frame clones only and misses some. In the table there are roughly 40,000 clones, 89% of which are singletons. The sequencing sample was made of peripheral blood. The receptors come from a human donor in a cohort sampled during active COVID-19. Each CDR3 is given with its conserved first and last residue. Fields, in order: clone size, J gene, V gene, D gene, CDR3 protein, CDR3 DNA. D genes are given only for firm matches. Size tells how often a clone was seen (once, few, many) or the class of an expanded clone, and some rows leave it out.

.,TRBJ1-2,TRBV7-8,.,CASSRGATTGLGYTF,TGTGCCAGCAGCCGAGGGGCAACGACAGGCCTTGGCTACACCTTC
.,TRBJ1-6,TRBV19,.,CASTHGGSPRTLHF,TGTGCCAGTACCCACGGCGGCAGCCCTCGGACCCTCCACTTT
.,TRBJ1-2,TRBV23-1,TRBD1,CASSRLNRDSLDGYTF,TGCGCCAGCAGTCGCCTCAACCGGGACAGCCTAGATGGCTACACCTTC
.,TRBJ2-1,TRBV12-1,.,CAPAGSGYNEQFF,TGTGCCCCCGCGGGGTCCGGTTACAATGAGCAGTTCTTC
.,TRBJ2-5,TRBV5-1,.,CASSLTPEETQYF,TGCGCCAGCAGCTTGACCCCGGAAGAGACCCAGTACTTC
.,TRBJ2-1,TRBV6-5,.,CASQAGNEQFF,TGTGCCAGCCAAGCGGGCAATGAGCAGTTCTTC
.,TRBJ1-1,TRBV7-2,TRBD1,CASSAGQGSVAFF,TGTGCCAGCAGCGCGGGACAGGGTTCGGTAGCTTTCTTT
.,TRBJ2-5,TRBV3-1/TRBV3-2,.,CASSLTPGQSETQYF,TGTGCCAGCAGCCTCACCCCTGGGCAATCAGAGACCCAGTACTTC
.,TRBJ2-7,TRBV5-1,.,CASSLDGTSRHEQYF,TGCGCCAGCAGCTTGGATGGTACTAGCAGGCACGAGCAGTACTTC
.,TRBJ1-6,TRBV5-4,TRBD1,CASSPEGRTGDSPLHF,TGTGCCAGCAGCCCCGAAGGGAGGACAGGGGATTCACCCCTCCACTTT
.,TRBJ2-3,TRBV7-2,.,CASSLAYSRDTQYF,TGTGCCAGCAGCTTAGCCTACAGCAGAGATACGCAGTATTTT
.,TRBJ2-7,TRBV5-5,.,CASSSTPTKAGEQYF,TGTGCCAGCAGCTCGACTCCGACTAAGGCTGGCGAGCAGTACTTC
.,TRBJ1-2,TRBV7-9,.,CASSPNREAYGYTF,TGTGCCAGCAGCCCCAACCGGGAGGCATATGGCTACACCTTC
.,TRBJ1-1,TRBV6-6,.,CASRGWGGNTEAFF,TGTGCCAGCAGGGGTTGGGGGGGCAACACTGAAGCTTTCTTT
.,TRBJ1-2,TRBV6-5,TRBD1,CASSYDRAVGGYTF,TGTGCCAGCAGTTACGACAGGGCGGTGGGTGGCTACACCTTC
.,TRBJ2-7,TRBV4-1,.,CASSQGSGSEQYF,TGCGCCAGCAGCCAAGGGTCCGGGTCCGAGCAGTACTTC
.,TRBJ1-2,TRBV6-5,TRBD1,CASSHRDRGRRGYTF,TGTGCCAGCAGCCACCGGGACAGGGGGCGGCGTGGCTACACCTTC
.,TRBJ1-5,TRBV27,.,CASSRERQPQHF,TGTGCCAGCAGCCGAGAGCGTCAGCCCCAGCATTTT
.,TRBJ2-7,TRBV3-1/TRBV3-2,.,CASSQVAGSPYEQYF,TGTGCCAGCAGCCAAGTTGCGGGGTCCCCCTACGAGCAGTACTTC
.,TRBJ2-2,TRBV5-1,TRBD2,CASSPGGSGGELFF,TGCGCCAGCAGCCCGGGAGGGTCTGGCGGGGAGCTGTTTTTT
.,TRBJ1-5,TRBV19,.,CASTVDIVPQPQHF,TGTGCCAGTACGGTCGATATCGTCCCTCAGCCCCAGCATTTT
few,TRBJ1-2,TRBV10-3,TRBD1,CAISDGQEPYGYTF,TGTGCCATCAGTGACGGACAGGAACCCTATGGCTACACCTTC
.,TRBJ2-2,TRBV23-1,TRBD1,CASSQSHITGTGRTGELFF,TGCGCCAGCAGTCAATCGCACATTACCGGGACAGGGCGCACCGGGGAGCTGTTTTTT
.,TRBJ1-2,TRBV7-9,TRBD1,CASSQQGAGGYTF,TGTGCCAGCAGCCAGCAGGGGGCGGGAGGCTACACCTTC
.,TRBJ1-3,TRBV6-6,TRBD1,CASAMTGGPGNTIYF,TGTGCCAGCGCGATGACAGGGGGTCCTGGAAACACCATATATTTT
.,TRBJ1-4,TRBV5-1,.,CASSTSVNLNEKLFF,TGCGCCAGCAGCACCAGCGTCAACCTTAATGAAAAACTGTTTTTT